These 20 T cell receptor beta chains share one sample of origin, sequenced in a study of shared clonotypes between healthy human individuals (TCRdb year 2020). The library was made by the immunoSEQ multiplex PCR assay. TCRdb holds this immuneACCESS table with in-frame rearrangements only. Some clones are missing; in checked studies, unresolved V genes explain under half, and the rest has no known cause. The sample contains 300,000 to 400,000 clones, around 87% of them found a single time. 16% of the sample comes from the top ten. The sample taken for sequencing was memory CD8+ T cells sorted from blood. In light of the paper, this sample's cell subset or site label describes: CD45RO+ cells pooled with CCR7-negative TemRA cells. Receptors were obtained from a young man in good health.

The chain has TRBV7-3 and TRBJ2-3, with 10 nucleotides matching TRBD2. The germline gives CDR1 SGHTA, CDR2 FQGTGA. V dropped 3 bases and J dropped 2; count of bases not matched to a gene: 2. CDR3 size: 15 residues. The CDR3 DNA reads TGTGCCAGCAGCTTTAGCGGGGGGTCCACAGATACGCAGTATTTT. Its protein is CASSFSGGSTDTQYF.

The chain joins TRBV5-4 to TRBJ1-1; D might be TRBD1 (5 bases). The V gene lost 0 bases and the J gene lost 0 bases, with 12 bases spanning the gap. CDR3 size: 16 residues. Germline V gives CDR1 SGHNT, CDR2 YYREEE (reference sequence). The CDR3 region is CASSLVWWGMNTEAFF. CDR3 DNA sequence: TGTGCCAGCAGCTTGGTATGGTGGGGCATGAACACTGAAGCTTTCTTT.

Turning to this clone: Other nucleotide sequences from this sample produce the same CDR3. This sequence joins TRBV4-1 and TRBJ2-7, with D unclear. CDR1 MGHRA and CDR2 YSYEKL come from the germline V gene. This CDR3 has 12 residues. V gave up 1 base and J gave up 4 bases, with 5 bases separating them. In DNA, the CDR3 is TGCGCCAGCAGCCAAGGCGCATACGAGCAGTACTTC. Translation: CASSQGAYEQYF.

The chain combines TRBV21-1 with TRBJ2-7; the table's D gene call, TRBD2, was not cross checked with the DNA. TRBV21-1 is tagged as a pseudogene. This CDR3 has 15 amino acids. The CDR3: CASRRRDSRSYEQYF. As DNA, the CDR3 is TGTGCCAGCCGACGTAGGGACTCCCGCTCCTACGAGCAGTACTTC.

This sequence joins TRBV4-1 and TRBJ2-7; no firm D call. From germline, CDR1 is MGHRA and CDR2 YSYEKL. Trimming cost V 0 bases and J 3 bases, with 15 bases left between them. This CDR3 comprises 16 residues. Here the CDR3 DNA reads TGCGCCAGCAGCCAAGATCTGTTCGAAACGCACTACGAGCAGTACTTC. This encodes CASSQDLFETHYEQYF.

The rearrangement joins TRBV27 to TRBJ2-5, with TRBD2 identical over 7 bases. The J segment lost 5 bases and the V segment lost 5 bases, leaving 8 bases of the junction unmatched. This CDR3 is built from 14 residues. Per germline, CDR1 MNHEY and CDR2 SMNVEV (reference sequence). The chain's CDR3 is CASSVSGPWETQYF. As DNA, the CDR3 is TGTGCCAGCAGTGTTAGCGGGCCATGGGAGACCCAGTACTTC.

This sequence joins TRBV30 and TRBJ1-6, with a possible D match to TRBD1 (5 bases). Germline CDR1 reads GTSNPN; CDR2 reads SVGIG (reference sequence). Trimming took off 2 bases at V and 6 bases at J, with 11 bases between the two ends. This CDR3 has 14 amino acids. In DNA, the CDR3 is TGTGCCTGGAGTTCGGCAGGGCTTAATTCACCCCTCCACTTT. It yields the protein CAWSSAGLNSPLHF. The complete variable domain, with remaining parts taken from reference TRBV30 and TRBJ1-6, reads SQTIHQWPATLVQPVGSPLSLECTVEGTSNPNLYWYRQAAGRGLQLLFYSVGIGQISSEVPQNLSASRPQDRQFILSSKKLLLSDSGFYLCAWSSAGLNSPLHFGNGTRLTVT.

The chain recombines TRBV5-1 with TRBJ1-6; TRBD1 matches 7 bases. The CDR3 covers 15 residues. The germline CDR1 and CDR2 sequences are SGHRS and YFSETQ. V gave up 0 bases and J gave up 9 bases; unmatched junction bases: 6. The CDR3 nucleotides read TGCGCCAGCAGCTTGGCACGGGACAGAGGTTCACCCCTCCACTTT. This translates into CASSLARDRGSPLHF.

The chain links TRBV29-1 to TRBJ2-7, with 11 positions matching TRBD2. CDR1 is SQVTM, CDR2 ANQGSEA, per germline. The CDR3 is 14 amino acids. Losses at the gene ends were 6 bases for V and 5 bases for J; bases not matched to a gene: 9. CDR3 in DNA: TGCAGCGTCGAGTCTAGCGGGAGGTTTAACGAGCAGTACTTC. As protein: CSVESSGRFNEQYF.

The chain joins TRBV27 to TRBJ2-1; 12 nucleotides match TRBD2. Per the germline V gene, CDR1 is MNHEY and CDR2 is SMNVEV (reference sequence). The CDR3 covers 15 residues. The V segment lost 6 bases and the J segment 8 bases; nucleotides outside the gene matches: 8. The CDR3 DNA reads TGTGCCAGCAGAGGTCTAGCGGGGGGGCAGGATGAGCAGTTCTTC. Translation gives CASRGLAGGQDEQFF.

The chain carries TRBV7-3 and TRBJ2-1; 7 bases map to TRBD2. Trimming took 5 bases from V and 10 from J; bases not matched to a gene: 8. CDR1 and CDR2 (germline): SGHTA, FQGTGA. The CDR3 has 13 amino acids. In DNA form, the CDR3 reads TGTGCCAGCAGCGCGAAGCGGGGTGTCGAGCAGTTCTTC. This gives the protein CASSAKRGVEQFF.

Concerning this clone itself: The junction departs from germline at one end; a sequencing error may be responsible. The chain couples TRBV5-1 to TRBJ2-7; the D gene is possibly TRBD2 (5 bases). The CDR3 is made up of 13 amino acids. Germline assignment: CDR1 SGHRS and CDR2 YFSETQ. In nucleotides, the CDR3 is TGCGCCAGCAGATTGGACGGGACCTACGAGCAGTACTTC. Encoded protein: CASRLDGTYEQYF.

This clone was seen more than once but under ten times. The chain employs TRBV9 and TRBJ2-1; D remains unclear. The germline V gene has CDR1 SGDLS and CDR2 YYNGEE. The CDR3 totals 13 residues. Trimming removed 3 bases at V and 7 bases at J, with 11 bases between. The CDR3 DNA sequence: TGTGCCAGCAGCGGGGTCGTTGTTAATGAGCAGTTCTTC. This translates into CASSGVVVNEQFF.

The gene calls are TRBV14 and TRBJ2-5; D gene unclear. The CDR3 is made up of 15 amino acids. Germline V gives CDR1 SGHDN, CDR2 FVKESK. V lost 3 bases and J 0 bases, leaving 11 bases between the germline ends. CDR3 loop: CASSQRVVYQETQYF. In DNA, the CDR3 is TGTGCCAGCAGCCAGAGAGTAGTCTACCAAGAGACCCAGTACTTC.

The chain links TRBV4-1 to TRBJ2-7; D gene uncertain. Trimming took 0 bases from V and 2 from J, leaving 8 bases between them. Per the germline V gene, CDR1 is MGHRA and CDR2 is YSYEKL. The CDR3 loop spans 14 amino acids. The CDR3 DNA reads TGCGCCAGCAGCCAAGAAAACGGCCCCTACGAGCAGTACTTC. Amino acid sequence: CASSQENGPYEQYF.

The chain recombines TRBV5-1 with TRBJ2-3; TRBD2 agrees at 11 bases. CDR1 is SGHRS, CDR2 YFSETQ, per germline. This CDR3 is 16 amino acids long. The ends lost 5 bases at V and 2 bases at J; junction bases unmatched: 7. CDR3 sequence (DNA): TGCGCCAGCAGTGGTCTAGCGGGGGGATACACAGATACGCAGTATTTT. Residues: CASSGLAGGYTDTQYF.

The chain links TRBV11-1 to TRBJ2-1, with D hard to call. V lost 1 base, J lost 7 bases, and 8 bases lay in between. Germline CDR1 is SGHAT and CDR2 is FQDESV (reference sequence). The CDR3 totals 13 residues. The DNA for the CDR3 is TGTGCCAGCAGCTTAGACTCTGGAAATGAGCAGTTCTTC. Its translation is CASSLDSGNEQFF.

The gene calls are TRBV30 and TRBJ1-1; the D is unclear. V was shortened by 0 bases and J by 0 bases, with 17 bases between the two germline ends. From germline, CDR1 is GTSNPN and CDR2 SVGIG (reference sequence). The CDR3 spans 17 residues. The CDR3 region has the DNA TGTGCCTGGAGTGTCCCCCAGGTAAAGATGATGAACACTGAAGCTTTCTTT. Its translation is CAWSVPQVKMMNTEAFF.

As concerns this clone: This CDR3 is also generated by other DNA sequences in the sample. The CDR3 is CAWSTDTQYF. In DNA form, the CDR3 reads TGTGCCTGGTCCACAGATACGCAGTATTTT. The chain carries TRBV30 and TRBJ2-3; no clear D. Trimming cost V 5 bases and J 2 bases, with 2 bases left between them. Germline V gene data show CDR1 as GTSNPN and CDR2 as SVGIG (reference sequence). The CDR3 loop spans 10 amino acids.

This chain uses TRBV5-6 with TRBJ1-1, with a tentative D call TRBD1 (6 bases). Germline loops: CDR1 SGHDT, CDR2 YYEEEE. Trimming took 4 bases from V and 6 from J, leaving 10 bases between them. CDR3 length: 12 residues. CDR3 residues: CASSKRTAEAFF. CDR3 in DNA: TGTGCCAGCAGCAAAAGGACAGCTGAAGCTTTCTTT.